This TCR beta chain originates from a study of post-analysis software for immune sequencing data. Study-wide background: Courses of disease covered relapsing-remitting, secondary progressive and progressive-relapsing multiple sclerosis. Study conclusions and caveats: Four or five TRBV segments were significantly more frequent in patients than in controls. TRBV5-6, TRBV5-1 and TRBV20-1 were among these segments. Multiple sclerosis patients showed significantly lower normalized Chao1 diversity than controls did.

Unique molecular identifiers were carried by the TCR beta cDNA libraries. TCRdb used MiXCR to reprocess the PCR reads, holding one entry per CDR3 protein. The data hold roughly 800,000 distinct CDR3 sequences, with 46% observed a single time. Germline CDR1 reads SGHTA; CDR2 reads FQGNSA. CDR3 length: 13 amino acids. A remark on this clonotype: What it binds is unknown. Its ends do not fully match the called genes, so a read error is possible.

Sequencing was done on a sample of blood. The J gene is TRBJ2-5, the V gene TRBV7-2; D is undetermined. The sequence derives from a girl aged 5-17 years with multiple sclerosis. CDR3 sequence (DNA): TGCGCCAGCAGCTCCCGTCTGGAAGAGACCCAGTACTTC. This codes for CASSSRLEETQYF.